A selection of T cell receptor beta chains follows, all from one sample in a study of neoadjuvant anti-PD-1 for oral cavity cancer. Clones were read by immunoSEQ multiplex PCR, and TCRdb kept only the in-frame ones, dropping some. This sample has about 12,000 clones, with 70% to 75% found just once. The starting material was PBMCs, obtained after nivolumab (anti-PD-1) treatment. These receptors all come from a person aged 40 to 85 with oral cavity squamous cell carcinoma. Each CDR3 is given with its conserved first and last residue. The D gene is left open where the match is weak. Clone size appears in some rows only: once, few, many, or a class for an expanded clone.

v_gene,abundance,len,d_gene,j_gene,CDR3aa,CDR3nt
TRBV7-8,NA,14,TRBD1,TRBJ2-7,CASTTTRGRNEQYF,TGTGCCAGCACCACGACCAGGGGGAGAAACGAGCAGTACTTC
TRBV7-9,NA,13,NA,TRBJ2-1,CASSHKRGDEQFF,TGTGCCAGCAGCCACAAACGGGGTGATGAGCAGTTCTTC
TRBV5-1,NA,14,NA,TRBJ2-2,CASSLPVNTGELFF,TGCGCCAGCAGCTTGCCAGTTAACACCGGGGAGCTGTTTTTT
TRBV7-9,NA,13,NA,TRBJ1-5,CASSFRTDQPQHF,TGTGCCAGCAGCTTTAGGACGGATCAGCCCCAGCATTTT
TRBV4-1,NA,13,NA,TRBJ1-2,CASSQQGNDGYTF,TGCGCCAGCAGCCAACAGGGTAACGATGGCTACACCTTC
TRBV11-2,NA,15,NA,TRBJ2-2,CASSLYHGYTGELFF,TGTGCCAGCAGCTTATATCACGGATACACCGGGGAGCTGTTTTTT
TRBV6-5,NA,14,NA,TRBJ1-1,CASSYSGGNTEAFF,TGTGCCAGCAGTTACAGTGGGGGGAACACTGAAGCTTTCTTT
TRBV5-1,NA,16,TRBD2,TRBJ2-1,CASSLGTGTRHNEQFF,TGCGCCAGCAGCTTGGGGACCGGGACTAGACACAATGAGCAGTTCTTC
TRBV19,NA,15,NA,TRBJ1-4,CASSRGANLGEKLFF,TGTGCCAGTAGTAGGGGCGCCAATTTGGGGGAAAAACTGTTTTTT
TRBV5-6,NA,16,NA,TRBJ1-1,CASSWGRGGGLAEAFF,TGTGCCAGCAGCTGGGGCCGGGGCGGGGGGCTTGCTGAAGCTTTCTTT
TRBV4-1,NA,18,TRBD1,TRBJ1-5,CASSQGRASGQANQPQHF,TGCGCCAGCAGCCAAGGTAGGGCTTCGGGACAGGCCAATCAGCCCCAGCATTTT
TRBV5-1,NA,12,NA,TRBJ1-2,CASKRENYGYTF,TGCGCCAGCAAAAGGGAGAACTATGGCTACACCTTC
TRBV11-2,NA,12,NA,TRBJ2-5,CASSLGRETQYF,TGTGCCAGCAGCTTAGGTCGGGAGACCCAGTACTTC
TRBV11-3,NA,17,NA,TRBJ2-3,CASSPPCYPRCTDTQYF,TGTGCCAGCAGCCCCCCTTGTTACCCCCGATGCACAGATACGCAGTATTTT
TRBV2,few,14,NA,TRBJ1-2,CASSPTLGIIGYTF,TGTGCCAGCAGTCCCACCCTGGGGATTATAGGCTACACCTTC
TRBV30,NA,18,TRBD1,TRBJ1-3,CAWKRKGAGAISGNTIYF,TGTGCCTGGAAAAGAAAGGGGGCAGGGGCGATCTCTGGAAACACCATATATTTT
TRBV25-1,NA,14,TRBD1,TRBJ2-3,CASSVTGATDTQYF,TGTGCCAGCAGTGTCACAGGGGCCACAGATACGCAGTATTTT
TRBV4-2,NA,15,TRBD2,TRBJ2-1,CASSRKGLAGGEQFF,TGTGCCAGCAGCCGAAAGGGACTAGCGGGGGGTGAGCAGTTCTTC
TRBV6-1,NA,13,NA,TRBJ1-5,CASAELGHQPQHF,TGTGCCAGCGCGGAGCTGGGGCATCAGCCCCAGCATTTT
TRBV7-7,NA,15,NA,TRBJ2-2,CASSRSGANTGELFF,TGTGCCAGCAGCAGGAGCGGAGCGAACACCGGGGAGCTGTTTTTT
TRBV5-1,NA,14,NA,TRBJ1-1,CASSLGDGNTEAFF,TGCGCCAGCAGCTTGGGGGACGGGAACACTGAAGCTTTCTTT
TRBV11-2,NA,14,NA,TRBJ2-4,CASSPTGLGNIQYF,TGTGCCAGCAGCCCCACGGGCCTGGGAAACATTCAGTACTTC
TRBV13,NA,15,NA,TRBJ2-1,CASSLRVTSSDEQFF,TGTGCCAGCAGCTTAAGGGTTACTTCATCGGATGAGCAGTTCTTC
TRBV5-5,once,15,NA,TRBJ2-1,CASSPARGRGNEQFF,TGTGCCAGCAGCCCGGCCAGGGGACGTGGGAATGAGCAGTTCTTC
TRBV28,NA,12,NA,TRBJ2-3,CASSTTSDTQYF,TGTGCCAGCAGTACCACTAGCGATACGCAGTATTTT
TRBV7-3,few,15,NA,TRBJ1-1,CASSSPGAANTEAFF,TGTGCCAGCAGCTCTCCAGGGGCCGCGAACACTGAAGCTTTCTTT
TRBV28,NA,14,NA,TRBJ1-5,CASRNSGGNQPQHF,TGTGCCAGCAGAAATTCAGGGGGCAATCAGCCCCAGCATTTT
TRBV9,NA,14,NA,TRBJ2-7,CASSRAASSYEQYF,TGTGCCAGTTCCAGGGCAGCCAGCTCCTACGAGCAGTACTTC
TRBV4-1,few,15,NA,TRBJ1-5,CASSPQWGPNQPQHF,TGCGCCAGCAGCCCCCAGTGGGGTCCCAATCAGCCCCAGCATTTT
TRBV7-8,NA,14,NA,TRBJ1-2,CASSWAEENYGYTF,TGTGCCAGCAGCTGGGCAGAAGAAAACTATGGCTACACCTTC
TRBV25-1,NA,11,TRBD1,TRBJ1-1,CASSVDRTAFF,TGTGCCAGCAGTGTGGACAGGACGGCTTTCTTT
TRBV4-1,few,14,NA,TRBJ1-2,CASSQEWVWDGYTF,TGCGCCAGCAGCCAAGAGTGGGTCTGGGACGGCTACACCTTC
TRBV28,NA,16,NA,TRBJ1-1,CASDPGVVRRNTEAFF,TGTGCCAGCGATCCGGGAGTCGTCCGTCGGAACACTGAAGCTTTCTTT
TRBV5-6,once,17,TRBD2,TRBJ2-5,CASSLFTSLVGRGTQYF,TGTGCCAGCAGCTTGTTCACATCCTTAGTGGGGAGGGGGACCCAGTACTTC
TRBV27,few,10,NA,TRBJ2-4,CASGLNIQYF,TGTGCCAGCGGTTTAAACATTCAGTACTTC
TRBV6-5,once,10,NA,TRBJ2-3,CASSYDAQYF,TGTGCCAGCAGTTACGATGCGCAGTATTTT
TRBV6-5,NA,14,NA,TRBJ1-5,CASSYGDGLAPQHF,TGTGCCAGCAGTTATGGGGACGGGTTAGCGCCCCAGCATTTT
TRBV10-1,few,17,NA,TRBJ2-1,CASSESIYGDTRMMRFF,TGCGCCAGCAGTGAGTCCATATATGGGGACACTCGGATGATGAGGTTCTTC
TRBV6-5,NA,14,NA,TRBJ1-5,CASSYSDSNWPQHF,TGTGCCAGCAGTTACTCGGACAGCAACTGGCCCCAGCATTTT
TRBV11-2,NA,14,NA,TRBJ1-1,CASSLPFRNTEAFF,TGTGCCAGCAGCTTACCCTTCCGGAACACTGAAGCTTTCTTT
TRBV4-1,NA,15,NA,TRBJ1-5,CASSQARGGNQPQHF,TGCGCCAGCAGCCAGGCCAGGGGTGGCAATCAGCCCCAGCATTTT
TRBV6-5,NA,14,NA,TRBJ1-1,CASRYSAGGAGAFF,TGTGCCAGCAGATACTCAGCCGGGGGGGCAGGAGCTTTCTTT
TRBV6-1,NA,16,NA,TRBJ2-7,CASSEDWRGGPYEQYF,TGTGCCAGCAGTGAAGATTGGAGGGGGGGGCCCTACGAGCAGTACTTC
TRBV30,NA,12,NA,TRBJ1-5,CAWSGTKQPQHF,TGTGCCTGGAGTGGGACTAAGCAGCCCCAGCATTTT
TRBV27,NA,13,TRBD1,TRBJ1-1,CASSRTGNTEAFF,TGTGCCAGCAGTCGGACAGGGAACACTGAAGCTTTCTTT
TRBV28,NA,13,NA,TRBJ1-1,CASSLPVNTEAFF,TGTGCCAGCAGTTTACCAGTGAACACTGAAGCTTTCTTT
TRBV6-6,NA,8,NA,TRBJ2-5,CVRPTQYF,TGTGTCCGGCCGACCCAGTACTTC
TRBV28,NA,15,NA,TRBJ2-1,CASSSNSRDYNEQFF,TGTGCCAGCAGTTCTAACTCCCGGGACTACAATGAGCAGTTCTTC
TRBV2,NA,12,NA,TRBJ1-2,CASSEGNYGYTF,TGTGCCAGCAGTGAGGGCAACTATGGCTACACCTTC
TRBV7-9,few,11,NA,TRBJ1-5,CLQGRDQPQHF,TGTCTTCAGGGGAGGGATCAGCCCCAGCATTTT
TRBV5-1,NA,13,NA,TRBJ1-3,CASSPRQGNTIYF,TGCGCCAGCAGCCCACGGCAAGGAAACACCATATATTTT
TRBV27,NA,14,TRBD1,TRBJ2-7,CASSPGTGPWEQYF,TGTGCCAGCAGCCCTGGGACAGGGCCTTGGGAGCAGTACTTC
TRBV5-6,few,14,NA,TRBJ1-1,CASSSAAPSPGAFF,TGTGCCAGCAGCTCCGCGGCCCCGTCTCCTGGAGCTTTCTTT
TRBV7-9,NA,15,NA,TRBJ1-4,CASSERQSSFEKLFF,TGTGCCAGCAGCGAAAGACAGTCTAGTTTTGAAAAACTGTTTTTT
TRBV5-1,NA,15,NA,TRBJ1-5,CASRPDGGDFQPQHF,TGCGCCAGCAGACCCGATGGGGGCGATTTTCAGCCCCAGCATTTT